This T cell receptor beta chain derives from a study of T cells after yellow fever vaccination. Study conclusions and caveats: Clones that expanded after primary vaccination mostly reappeared after the booster (over 95% CD4, 70% to 90% CD8).

The length of the CDR3 is 13 residues. V lost 3 bases and J lost 3, with 8 bases in between. The germline V gene has CDR1 LGHDT and CDR2 YNNKEL (reference sequence). This clonotype appeared a few times. The antigen is undetermined. Generation of TCR cDNA used 5'RACE template switching (which added a universal primer site and UMIs). TCRdb fed the 5' RACE reads into MiXCR, producing one record per CDR3 protein. The table records hundreds of thousands of distinct CDR3 sequences, roughly an eighth of them present only once. Sequencing was performed on PBMCs, taken on the day of the yellow fever booster vaccination. The source is a man in his thirties or forties who received the YFV17D yellow fever vaccine. This chain joins TRBV3-1 and TRBJ1-1; no clear D gene. The CDR3: CASSQATHTEAFF. For the CDR3, the DNA is TGTGCCAGCAGCCAGGCCACGCACACTGAAGCTTTCTTT.